Sequencing of this TCR beta chain was carried out in a study of blood T cell repertoires in COVID-19. About the study: The United States, Italy and Spain provided the acute and convalescent COVID-19 samples. In each case, the material was cDNA or gDNA derived from T cells, B-cell-depleted T cells, or PBMCs.

The authors' processing: Quantification of nucleated cells was approximated via reference gene primer amplification. The protocol was immunoSEQ multiplex PCR, while the TCRdb copy is restricted to in-frame clones and leaves out a portion. V and J calls and clone size come straight from that table; D and trimming were deduced from the DNA. The sample shows a few hundred thousand clones, 84% of them seen only once. The CDR3 totals 13 residues. After removal of 3 bases from V and 7 bases from J, the junction contained 3 bases not matched to a gene. The rearrangement uses TRBV12-3 or TRBV12-4 and TRBJ2-1; TRBD2 agrees at 7 bases. The sequencing input was peripheral blood. This TCR derives from a woman aged 40 to 50 who had recovered from COVID-19. The CDR3 is CASSLGGGNEQFF. The CDR3 DNA is TGTGCCAGCAGTTTGGGGGGGGGAAATGAGCAGTTCTTC.